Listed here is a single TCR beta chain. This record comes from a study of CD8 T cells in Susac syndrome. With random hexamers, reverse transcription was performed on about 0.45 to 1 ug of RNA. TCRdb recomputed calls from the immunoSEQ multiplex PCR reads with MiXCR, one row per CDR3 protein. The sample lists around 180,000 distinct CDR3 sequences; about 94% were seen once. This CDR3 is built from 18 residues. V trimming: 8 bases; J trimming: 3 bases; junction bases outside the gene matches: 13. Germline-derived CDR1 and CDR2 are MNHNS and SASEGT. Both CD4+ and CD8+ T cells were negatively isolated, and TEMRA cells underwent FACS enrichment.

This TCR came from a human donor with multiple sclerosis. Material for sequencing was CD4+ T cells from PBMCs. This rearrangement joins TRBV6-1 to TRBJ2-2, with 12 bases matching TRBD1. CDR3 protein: CASLLGQGARWDTGELFF. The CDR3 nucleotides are TGTGCCAGCCTCTTGGGACAGGGGGCAAGATGGGACACCGGGGAGCTGTTTTTT.